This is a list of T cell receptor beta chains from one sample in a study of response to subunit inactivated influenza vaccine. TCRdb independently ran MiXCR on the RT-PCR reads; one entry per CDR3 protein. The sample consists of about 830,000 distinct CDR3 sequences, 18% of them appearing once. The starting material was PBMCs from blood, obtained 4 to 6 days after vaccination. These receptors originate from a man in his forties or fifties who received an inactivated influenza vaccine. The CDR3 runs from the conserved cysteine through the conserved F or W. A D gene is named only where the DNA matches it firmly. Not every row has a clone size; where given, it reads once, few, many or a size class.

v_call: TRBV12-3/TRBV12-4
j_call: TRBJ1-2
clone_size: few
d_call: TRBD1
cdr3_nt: TGTGCCAGCACCCTGGGACAGACTAACTATGGCTACACCTTC
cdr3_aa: CASTLGQTNYGYTF

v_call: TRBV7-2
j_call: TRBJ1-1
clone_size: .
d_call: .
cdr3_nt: TGTGCCAGCAGCCCCAGCTCCGGGAACACTGAAGCTTTCTTT
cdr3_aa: CASSPSSGNTEAFF

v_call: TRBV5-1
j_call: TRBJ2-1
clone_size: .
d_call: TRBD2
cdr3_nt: TGCGCCAGCAGCTTGGCCAGGACTAGCGGGGACTACACATACAATGAGCGGTTCTTC
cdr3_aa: CASSLARTSGDYTYNERFF

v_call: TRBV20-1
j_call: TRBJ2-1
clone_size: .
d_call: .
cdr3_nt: TGCAGTGCTAGGGGGACTGGACAATACAATGAGCAGTTCTTC
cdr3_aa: CSARGTGQYNEQFF

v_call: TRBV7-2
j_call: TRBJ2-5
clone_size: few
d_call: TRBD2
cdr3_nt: TGTGCCAGCAGCTTAGCACCCCTAACTAGCGGCCAAGAGACCCAGTACTTC
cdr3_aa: CASSLAPLTSGQETQYF

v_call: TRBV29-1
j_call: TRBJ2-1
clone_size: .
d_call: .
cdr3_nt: TGCAGCGTCATCCACATAAGCTCCTACAATGAGCAGTTCTTC
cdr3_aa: CSVIHISSYNEQFF

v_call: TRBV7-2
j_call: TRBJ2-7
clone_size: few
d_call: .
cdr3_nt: TGTGCCAGCAGCCCAGCCGTGGGCTACGAGCAGTACTTC
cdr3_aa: CASSPAVGYEQYF

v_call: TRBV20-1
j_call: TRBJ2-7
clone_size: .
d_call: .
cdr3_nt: TGCAGTGCTAGCAGGAGTTTTGCCTACGAGCAGTACTTC
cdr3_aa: CSASRSFAYEQYF

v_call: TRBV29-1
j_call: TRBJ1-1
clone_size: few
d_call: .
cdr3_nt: TGCAGCGTTGTTTCGGGGAACACTGAAGCTTTCTTT
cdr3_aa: CSVVSGNTEAFF

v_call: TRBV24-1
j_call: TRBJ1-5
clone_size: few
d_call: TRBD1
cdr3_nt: TGTGCCACCAGTGATTGGGACAGGACACTTCTGACTTATAGCAATCAGCCCCAGCATTTT
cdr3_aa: CATSDWDRTLLTYSNQPQHF

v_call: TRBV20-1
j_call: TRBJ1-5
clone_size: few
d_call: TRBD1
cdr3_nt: TGCAGTGCCAGGGACAGTACCCCGAGGCAACCCCAGCATTTT
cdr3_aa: CSARDSTPRQPQHF

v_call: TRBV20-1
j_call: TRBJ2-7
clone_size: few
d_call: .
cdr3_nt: TGCAGTGCCGCAGGGAGCACCAACTACGAGCAGTACTTC
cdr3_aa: CSAAGSTNYEQYF

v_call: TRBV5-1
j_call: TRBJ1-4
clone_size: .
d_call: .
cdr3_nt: TGCGCCAGCAGCTTGGTGGGGGGCGTTTCTAATGAAAAACTGTTTTTT
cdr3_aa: CASSLVGGVSNEKLFF

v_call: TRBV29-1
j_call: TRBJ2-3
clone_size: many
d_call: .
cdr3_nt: TGCAGCGTTAATAAATTATCGGGGTCCACAGATACGCAGTATTTT
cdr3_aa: CSVNKLSGSTDTQYF

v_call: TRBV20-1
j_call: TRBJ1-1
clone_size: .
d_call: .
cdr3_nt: TGCAGTGCCCCGAGACAGGCAGAAGCTTTCTTT
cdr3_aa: CSAPRQAEAFF

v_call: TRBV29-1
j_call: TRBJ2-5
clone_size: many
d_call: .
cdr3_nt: TGCAGCGCAACCGGGACACTCCAAGAGACCCAGTACTTC
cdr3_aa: CSATGTLQETQYF

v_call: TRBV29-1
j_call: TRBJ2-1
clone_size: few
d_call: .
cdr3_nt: TGCAGCGTTGAAGTTTTACGAAACGGGGAGCAGTTCTTC
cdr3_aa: CSVEVLRNGEQFF

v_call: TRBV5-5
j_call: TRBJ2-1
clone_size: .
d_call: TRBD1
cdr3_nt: TGTGCCAGCAGCCGGACAGGGGCCGTATCCTACAATGAGCAGTTCTTC
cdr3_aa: CASSRTGAVSYNEQFF

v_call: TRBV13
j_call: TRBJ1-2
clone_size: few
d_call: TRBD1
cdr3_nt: TGTGCCAGCAGCTCGGGACAGGGGGGAGACTATGGCTACACCTTC
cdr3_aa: CASSSGQGGDYGYTF

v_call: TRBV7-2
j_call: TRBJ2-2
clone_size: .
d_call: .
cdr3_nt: TGTGCCAGCAGCTTAGCGTTTGGTGCGACGAACACCGGGGAGCTGTTTTTT
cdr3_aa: CASSLAFGATNTGELFF

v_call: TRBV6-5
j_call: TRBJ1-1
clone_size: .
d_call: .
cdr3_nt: TGTGCCAGCAGTTACGCTCCGTACACTGAAGCTTTCTTT
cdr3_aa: CASSYAPYTEAFF

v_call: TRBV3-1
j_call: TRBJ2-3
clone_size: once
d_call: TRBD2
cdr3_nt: TGTGCCAGCAGCCAATTCGTCCAGCGGGGGGCCGGAAACACAGATACGCAGTATTTT
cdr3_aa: CASSQFVQRGAGNTDTQYF

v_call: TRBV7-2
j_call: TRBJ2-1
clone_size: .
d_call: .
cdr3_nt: TGTGCCAGCAGCTTAGCCGGAGTTGGGTTATCCTACAATGAGCAGTTCTTC
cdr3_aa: CASSLAGVGLSYNEQFF

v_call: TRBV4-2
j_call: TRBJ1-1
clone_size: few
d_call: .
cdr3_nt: TGTGCCAGCAGCCAAGTAGATTCGGTGAACACTGAAGCTTTCTTT
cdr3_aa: CASSQVDSVNTEAFF

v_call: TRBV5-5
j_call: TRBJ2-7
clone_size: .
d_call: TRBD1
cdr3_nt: TGTGCCAGCATTCCAGGGGGTCGGGACTACGAGCAGTACTTC
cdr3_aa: CASIPGGRDYEQYF

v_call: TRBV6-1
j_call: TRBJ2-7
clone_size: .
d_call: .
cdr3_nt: TGTGCCAGCAGACTCCGGTCGGGAGTAGTCTACGAGCAGTACTTC
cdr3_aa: CASRLRSGVVYEQYF

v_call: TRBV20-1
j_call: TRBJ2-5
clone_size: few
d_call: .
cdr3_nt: TGCAGTGCTAGTGATCCTGGGGGTGGGTCAGAGACCCAGTACTTC
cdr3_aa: CSASDPGGGSETQYF

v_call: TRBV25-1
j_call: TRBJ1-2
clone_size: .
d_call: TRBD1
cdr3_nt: TGTGCCAGCAGTGACCCGGGACAGGGGGCGGTTGGCTACACCTTC
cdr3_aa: CASSDPGQGAVGYTF

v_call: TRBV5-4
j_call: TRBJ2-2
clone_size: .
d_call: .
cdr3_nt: TGTGCCAGCCAACTAGGGGCGGGGAACACCGGGGAGCTGTTTTTT
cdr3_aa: CASQLGAGNTGELFF

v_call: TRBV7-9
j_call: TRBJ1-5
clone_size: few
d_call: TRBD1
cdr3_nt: TGTGCCAGCAGCCCGGACAGGGGGGGCAATCAGCCCCAGCATTTT
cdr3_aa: CASSPDRGGNQPQHF

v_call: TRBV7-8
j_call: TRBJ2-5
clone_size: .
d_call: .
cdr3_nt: TGTGCCAGCAGCTTACAGGGGCACAAAGAGACCCAGTACTTC
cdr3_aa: CASSLQGHKETQYF

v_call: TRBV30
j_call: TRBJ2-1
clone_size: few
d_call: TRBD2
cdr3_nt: TGTGCCTGGAGTGTACGTAGCGGGGGGGGATCGTTCTTC
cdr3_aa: CAWSVRSGGGSFF

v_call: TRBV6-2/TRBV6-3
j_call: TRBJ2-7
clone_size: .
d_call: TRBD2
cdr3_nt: TGTGCCAGCAGTTTAGCGGGAGGCTCGGGCTACGAGCAGTACTTC
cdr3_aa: CASSLAGGSGYEQYF

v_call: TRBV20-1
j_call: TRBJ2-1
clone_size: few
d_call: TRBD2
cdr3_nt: TGCAGTGCTAGAGATGGCGGGAGGGAGTACAATGAGCAGTTCTTC
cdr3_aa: CSARDGGREYNEQFF

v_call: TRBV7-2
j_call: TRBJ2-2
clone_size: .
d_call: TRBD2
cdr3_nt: TGTGCCAGCAGAAAAGGGAGGGGTCCGAACACCGGGGAGCTGTTTTTT
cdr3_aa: CASRKGRGPNTGELFF

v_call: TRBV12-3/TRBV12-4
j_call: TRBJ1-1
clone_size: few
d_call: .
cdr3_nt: TGTGCCAGCAGTCGCTACGGTCAGGCGGCGAACACTGAAGCTTTCTTT
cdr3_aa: CASSRYGQAANTEAFF

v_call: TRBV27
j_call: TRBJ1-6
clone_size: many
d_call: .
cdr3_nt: TGTGCCAGCAGTTTGGGCGCGGGGGCGGATTCACCCCTCCACTTT
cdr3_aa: CASSLGAGADSPLHF